These T cell receptor beta chains were read from a single sample in a study of blood T cell repertoires in COVID-19. Repertoires were generated with immunoSEQ multiplex PCR, while TCRdb's copy carries only in-frame clones and drops some. The sample consists of some 190,000 clones, 76% of them appearing once. The specimen was peripheral blood. The receptors originated from a woman aged 45 to 65 with active or convalescent COVID-19. Both conserved end residues are part of each CDR3. The D gene is left open where the match is weak. Expanded clones are given a class, and other clones once, few, many or no size at all.

clone size	D gene	V gene	J gene	CDR3 length	CDR3 DNA	CDR3 protein
-	-	TRBV7-9	TRBJ2-5	13	TGTGCCAGCAGCTTAGAACTGGAGGAGACCCAGTACTTC	CASSLELEETQYF
-	-	TRBV12-3/TRBV12-4	TRBJ1-4	13	TGTGCCAGCAGTTTAAGACATAGTGAAAAACTGTTTTTT	CASSLRHSEKLFF
-	TRBD1	TRBV6-4	TRBJ1-2	13	TGTGCCAGCAGTCGGGACAGGGGGTATGGCTACACCTTC	CASSRDRGYGYTF
-	TRBD2	TRBV11-2	TRBJ2-7	14	TGTGCCAGCAGCCCCCGTGGTAGCGGGAACGAGCAGTACTTC	CASSPRGSGNEQYF
once	-	TRBV19	TRBJ2-3	15	TGTGCCAGTACGGGATTCTCACTCAGCACAGATACGCAGTATTTT	CASTGFSLSTDTQYF
-	-	TRBV9	TRBJ1-1	13	TGTGCCAGCAGCATACAGGTGAACACTGAAGCTTTCTTT	CASSIQVNTEAFF
-	-	TRBV30	TRBJ2-5	11	TGTGCCTACTCTGACAGAGAGACCCAGTACTTC	CAYSDRETQYF
once	-	TRBV18	TRBJ2-3	14	TGTGCCAGCTCACCGAACACCCCCCCAGATACGCAGTATTTT	CASSPNTPPDTQYF
-	-	TRBV7-9	TRBJ1-1	17	TGTGCCAGCAGCCCACCCTCCGTCCCGGGGTTTAGCACTGAAGCTTTCTTT	CASSPPSVPGFSTEAFF
-	-	TRBV30	TRBJ1-3	14	TGTGCCTGGAGTTCAGGGATTAGTGGAAACACCATATATTTT	CAWSSGISGNTIYF
-	-	TRBV28	TRBJ2-7	14	TGTGCCAGCAGTCATCCCGCGGCGTCCTACGAGCAGTACTTC	CASSHPAASYEQYF
-	-	TRBV29-1	TRBJ2-2	13	TGCAGCGTATACGGGACAAACACCGGGGAGCTGTTTTTT	CSVYGTNTGELFF
-	-	TRBV5-5	TRBJ2-1	15	TGTGCCAGCAGCTTGGGGGGGCTTAGATTAAATGAGCAGTTCTTC	CASSLGGLRLNEQFF
few	-	TRBV28	TRBJ2-7	15	TGTGCCAGCAGCCCAAGAGGGGGACCCTCCTACGAGCAGTACTTC	CASSPRGGPSYEQYF
few	TRBD1	TRBV6-5	TRBJ1-2	15	TGTGCCAGCAGTCCTGGGGGACAGGGAAACTATGGCTACACCTTC	CASSPGGQGNYGYTF
few	-	TRBV7-2	TRBJ2-5	12	TGTGCCAGCAGCTCGGGAGAGGAGACCCAGTACTTC	CASSSGEETQYF
-	-	TRBV28	TRBJ1-3	15	TGTGCCAGCAGCACCGGGGACATCTCTGGAAACACCATATATTTT	CASSTGDISGNTIYF
-	-	TRBV30	TRBJ1-2	14	TGTGCCTGGGTGAAAGACAGAGTCAACTATGGCTACACCTTC	CAWVKDRVNYGYTF
-	-	TRBV18	TRBJ1-2	15	TGTGCCAGCTCACCCGGGGGGGCGCAAACCTATGGCTACACCTTC	CASSPGGAQTYGYTF
once	-	TRBV24-1	TRBJ1-1	14	TGTGCCACCGAGTCATTTCCGGGGAGACCAGAAGCTTTCTTT	CATESFPGRPEAFF
few	TRBD1	TRBV4-2	TRBJ1-2	16	TGTGCCAGCAGCCAAGATAAGGGTAGGACAGGTCGGAGCTACACCTTC	CASSQDKGRTGRSYTF
few	-	TRBV5-1	TRBJ1-1	14	TGCGCCAGCAGTCAGCAGGGGATTGGCACTGAAGCTTTCTTT	CASSQQGIGTEAFF
-	TRBD1	TRBV7-2	TRBJ1-2	15	TGTGCCAGCAGCAAGTGGGACAGGTCAAACTATGGCTACACCTTC	CASSKWDRSNYGYTF
many	-	TRBV4-2	TRBJ1-4	15	TGTGCCAGCAGCCAAGGGGTAGCCAGTAATGAAAAACTGTTTTTT	CASSQGVASNEKLFF
-	TRBD1	TRBV6-5	TRBJ2-7	14	TGTGCCAGCAGCCTTGACAGGGGTCCGTACGAGCAGTACTTC	CASSLDRGPYEQYF
few	TRBD1	TRBV19	TRBJ2-2	16	TGTGCCAGTAGTATAGCGGGACAGGGCGACACCGGGGAGCTGTTTTTT	CASSIAGQGDTGELFF
-	TRBD1	TRBV6-1	TRBJ2-3	15	TGTGCCAGCAGTGACCTGGGACAGGAGGTAGATACGCAGTATTTT	CASSDLGQEVDTQYF
few	-	TRBV4-2	TRBJ1-2	13	TGTGCCAGCAGCCAAGAGGGGGGTAGTGGCTACACCTTC	CASSQEGGSGYTF
-	-	TRBV6-1	TRBJ2-7	13	TGTGCCAGCAGTGACAGCGGTACCTACGAGCAGTACTTC	CASSDSGTYEQYF
-	-	TRBV7-2	TRBJ2-4	16	TGTGCCAGCAGCCCGGGCTGGCAGGGGGCGGGGGACATTCAGTACTTC	CASSPGWQGAGDIQYF
-	TRBD1	TRBV11-2	TRBJ1-2	13	TGTGCCAGCAGCGCACAGGGGGTCTATGGCTACACCTTC	CASSAQGVYGYTF
few	-	TRBV11-2	TRBJ2-1	14	TGTGCCAGCAGCTTAGCGGGAGTGGCAAATGAGCAGTTCTTC	CASSLAGVANEQFF
-	TRBD2	TRBV19	TRBJ2-3	15	TGTGCCAGTAGTATTAGCGGGAGGAGCACAGATACGCAGTATTTT	CASSISGRSTDTQYF
-	-	TRBV7-2	TRBJ2-7	13	TGTGCCAGCAGCTTCGGCGGGTACTACGAGCAGTACTTC	CASSFGGYYEQYF
-	TRBD1	TRBV6-4	TRBJ1-2	14	TGTGCCAGCAGCTTGACAGGGGATGGCTATGGCTACACCTTC	CASSLTGDGYGYTF
once	TRBD2	TRBV9	TRBJ2-3	15	TGTGCCAGCAGCGTAAGAGCGGGGGACACAGATACGCAGTATTTT	CASSVRAGDTDTQYF
-	TRBD1	TRBV6-5	TRBJ2-7	15	TGTGCCAGCATGGCCCCCGGGACAGGGACCTACGAGCAGTACTTC	CASMAPGTGTYEQYF
-	-	TRBV28	TRBJ1-1	14	TGTGCCAGCAGATTGGAAGCGATGAACACTGAAGCTTTCTTT	CASRLEAMNTEAFF
-	TRBD1	TRBV5-4	TRBJ1-1	15	TGTGCCAGCAGCTTTGGCGGTCAGGGGGACACTGAAGCTTTCTTT	CASSFGGQGDTEAFF
-	TRBD2	TRBV2	TRBJ2-2	16	TGTGCCAGCAGTGAAGGCGGGAGAGGTGGGGCCGGGGAGCTGTTTTTT	CASSEGGRGGAGELFF
few	-	TRBV20-1	TRBJ1-5	14	TGCAGTGCTAGTCCGGGAGGAAGCAATCAGCCCCAGCATTTT	CSASPGGSNQPQHF
-	TRBD1	TRBV6-5	TRBJ2-5	14	TGTGCCAGCAGGCCGGGACAGCCCCGAGAGACCCAGTACTTC	CASRPGQPRETQYF
-	-	TRBV7-9	TRBJ1-3	14	TGTGCCAGCAGCTTAGATTCAGCTGGAAACACCATATATTTT	CASSLDSAGNTIYF
-	TRBD1	TRBV7-9	TRBJ1-2	15	TGTGCCAGCACCCAAATTTCGACAGGGAACTATGGCTACACCTTC	CASTQISTGNYGYTF
once	TRBD2	TRBV5-1	TRBJ2-7	15	TGCGCCAGCAGCTTTTGGGGGGGTACTCAATACGAGCAGTACTTC	CASSFWGGTQYEQYF
-	-	TRBV11-3	TRBJ2-7	13	TGTGCCAGCAGCTTAGAGGCCGCGGACGAGCAGTACTTC	CASSLEAADEQYF
few	TRBD1	TRBV30	TRBJ1-1	13	TGTGCCTGGGACAGGGATGGAGTCACTGAAGCTTTCTTT	CAWDRDGVTEAFF
-	-	TRBV19	TRBJ2-1	14	TGTGCCAGTCGAGGGTCCCTCTTGAACAATGAGCAGTTCTTC	CASRGSLLNNEQFF
-	TRBD2	TRBV5-1	TRBJ2-3	16	TGCGCCAGCAGCGTTCCCGGGACTAGCGGGGCAGATACGCAGTATTTT	CASSVPGTSGADTQYF
-	TRBD1	TRBV7-3	TRBJ1-2	19	TGTGCCAGCAGCCCCTATGGCGCCGGGACAGGGGGCGGAAGCTATGGCTACACCTTC	CASSPYGAGTGGGSYGYTF